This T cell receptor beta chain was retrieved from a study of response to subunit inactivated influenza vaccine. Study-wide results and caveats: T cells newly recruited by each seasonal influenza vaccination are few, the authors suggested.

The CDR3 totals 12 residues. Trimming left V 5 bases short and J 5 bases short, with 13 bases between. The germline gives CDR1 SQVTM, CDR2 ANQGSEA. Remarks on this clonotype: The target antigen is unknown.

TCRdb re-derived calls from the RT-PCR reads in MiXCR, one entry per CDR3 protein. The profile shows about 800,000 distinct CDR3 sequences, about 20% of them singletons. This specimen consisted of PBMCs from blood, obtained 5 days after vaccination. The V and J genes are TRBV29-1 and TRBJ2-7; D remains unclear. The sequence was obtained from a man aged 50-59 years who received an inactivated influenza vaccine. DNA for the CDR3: TGCAGCGTTAGCGTCCTTGGTAACGAGCAGTACTTC. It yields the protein CSVSVLGNEQYF.